This is a list of T cell receptor beta chains from one sample in a study of CD4 T cells in relation to SARS-CoV-2 and coronaviruses. Assay used: immunoSEQ multiplex PCR; TCRdb lists only in-frame clones, some missing. The data hold around 45,000 clones, with roughly four fifths observed a single time. These TCRs are of unknown antigen specificity. Sequencing was performed on naive CD4+ T cells from PBMCs, cultured in vitro. The receptors stem from an adult with COVID-19. The conserved cysteine and the conserved F or W are not part of the CDR3 here.

>TRBV2
ASSVYNEQY
>TRBV11-2
ASSPDLIQQY
>TRBV4-2
ASSHTSGSIWGNEQF
>TRBV2
ASSGYYGANTGELF
>TRBV15
ATSSSGTGREY
>TRBV28
ASSRANQETQY
>TRBV9
ASSTTGLAGVLGVTDTQY
>TRBV5-1
ASSTGLAGTNEQF
>TRBV10-3
AIAGDTQY
>TRBV19
ASSIRFGGRVDIQY
>TRBV11-3
ASRGQNNTGELF
>TRBV6-5
ASSLDREGEKLF
>TRBV5-4
ASSRDSNYGYT
>TRBV7-2
ASIPGQGIQETQY
>TRBV21-1
ASKDRWNEQF
>TRBV4-1
ASSQHSGRAREYNEQF
>TRBV4-1
ASSHGPTHSENSPLH
>TRBV7-2
ASSSLAGGGLPYEQY
>TRBV19
ASSIAAGGETQY
>TRBV19
ASTLSRDRGNTIY
>TRBV4-2
ASSPSTSDSSYEQY
>TRBV30
AWSWRQTYNEQF
>TRBV7-9
ATRDTVDTEAF
>TRBV7-9
ASSLVLRRGSYEQY